This T cell receptor (beta chain) was found in a study of T cell clones after liver transplantation. Study information: HCV positivity affected three of eight recipients; the rest lacked autoimmune or viral indications.

Method: immunoSEQ multiplex PCR; TCRdb's copy keeps in-frame clones and lacks some. The table includes about 20,000 clones, about four fifths detected once. Study results and limitations: Circulating graft-donor-reactive CD4 TCRbeta sequences fell significantly post-transplant in most of the 8 subjects.

With 5 bases clipped from V and 0 bases from J, the junction kept 4 bases outside the gene matches. This CDR3 is 15 amino acids long. Germline V gives CDR1 SEHNR, CDR2 FQNEAQ (reference sequence). This clone has a count of ten or more. As yet, its antigen is unknown. The source material was CD8+ T cells from blood, sampled more than 52 months after liver transplant. This clonotype was obtained from a human patient who received a liver transplant. Some of the T cells may derive from the graft donor. The chain employs TRBV7-9 and TRBJ2-3; TRBD2 matches 8 bases. CDR3 nucleotides: TGTGCCAGCAGCGGAGCGGGGGTGAGCACAGATACGCAGTATTTT. It encodes CASSGAGVSTDTQYF.